Here is one TCR beta chain with its context. The antigen is unknown. Generated by immunoSEQ multiplex PCR, the TCRdb table keeps only in-frame clones and is missing some. The sample lists about 55,000 clones; about 88% were seen once. These data come from a study of OX40 agonist ivuxolimab in advanced cancers. Study-wide context: In this cohort, patients received ivuxolimab, an agonistic anti-OX40 (CD134) antibody. Recorded diagnoses for dose-escalation patients were hepatocellular carcinoma, melanoma, renal cell or head and neck cancer. Study results and caveats: Partial responders treated at 0.1-3.0 mg/kg exhibited clonal expansion among the lowest measured.

V was clipped by 3 bases and J by 2 bases, with 7 bases between them. The CDR3 runs to 13 residues. The V gene's germline CDR1 is LNHDA and CDR2 SQIVND (reference sequence). The chain uses TRBV19 and TRBJ1-2; the D gene is possibly TRBD1 (5 bases). This clonotype was sampled from an adult with an advanced solid tumor such as melanoma, head and neck, liver or kidney cancer. The sequencing here drew on CD4+ or CD8+ T cells sorted from blood, taken in a trial of the OX40 agonist ivuxolimab. The CDR3 DNA reads as TGTGCCAGTAGTATTGAGGGGAACTATGGCTACACCTTC. This codes for CASSIEGNYGYTF.